The 25 T cell receptor beta chains reported below all come from one sample, sequenced in a study of OX40 agonist ivuxolimab in advanced cancers. Using immunoSEQ multiplex PCR, the repertoire was profiled, and TCRdb retains in-frame clones only, with some absent. The sample lists 60,000 to 100,000 clones, approximately 87% occurring once. The sample here was CD4+ or CD8+ T cells sorted from blood, taken in a trial of the OX40 agonist ivuxolimab. The receptors here all came from an adult with an advanced solid tumor such as melanoma, head and neck, liver or kidney cancer.

This clone was found once. The chain combines TRBV25-1 with TRBJ2-1; 7 bases map to TRBD2. Germline lookup yields CDR1 MGHDK and CDR2 SYGVNS. The CDR3 is 18 residues long. V was pared by 0 bases and J by 0 bases, with 8 bases of the junction left unmatched. CDR3: CASSEYGASGSSYNEQFF. DNA of the CDR3: TGTGCCAGCAGTGAATACGGTGCTAGCGGAAGCTCCTACAATGAGCAGTTCTTC.

The V gene is TRBV2, the J gene TRBJ1-1; possibly TRBD1 for D (6 bases). Deletions cut 6 bases from V and 4 bases from J, with 15 bases between. The V gene's germline CDR1 is SNHLY and CDR2 FYNNEI. This CDR3 is 14 amino acids long. The CDR3 bases are TGTGCCAGCAGCAGGGGCGGGAGTAGCACTGAAGCTTTCTTT. It encodes CASSRGGSSTEAFF.

The V and J genes are TRBV9 and TRBJ2-1; D ambiguous. Trimming took 1 base from V and 6 from J, leaving 5 bases between them. From germline, CDR1 is SGDLS and CDR2 YYNGEE. The CDR3 extends over 12 amino acids. The CDR3 is CASSVKGNEQFF. DNA for the CDR3: TGTGCCAGCAGCGTAAAAGGCAATGAGCAGTTCTTC.

The chain joins TRBV6-5 to TRBJ1-2; D remains unclear. The CDR3 contains 14 residues. Germline V gene data show CDR1 as MNHEY and CDR2 as SVGAGI. The germline V and J ends were trimmed by 5 bases and 8 bases, with 18 bases remaining between them. CDR3 in amino acids: CASSSPRLSTGYTF. The DNA for the CDR3 is TGTGCCAGCAGTAGCCCCAGATTGAGCACGGGCTACACCTTC.

The rearrangement joins TRBV28 to TRBJ1-2, with 9 bases matching TRBD1. The CDR3 sequence is 16 residues long. Germline V gene sequence: CDR1 MDHEN, CDR2 SYDVKM. Germline trimming cut 6 bases from V and 7 bases from J; bases unmatched to any gene: 15. DNA of the CDR3: TGTGCCAGCAGCCTAACGGGACCGGGACAGGGTGGTGGCTACACCTTC. It encodes CASSLTGPGQGGGYTF.

The CDR3 loop reads CASSQLTQAGRSYEQYF. The CDR3 coding sequence is TGTGCCAGCAGTCAACTAACTCAAGCGGGGCGCTCCTACGAGCAGTACTTC. V is TRBV27 and J is TRBJ2-7, with 7 bases lining up with TRBD2. The ends lost 5 bases at V and 0 bases at J; junction bases unmatched: 13. The CDR3 contains 17 residues. Germline V lookup: CDR1 MNHEY, CDR2 SMNVEV (reference sequence).

V usage is TRBV29-1 and J usage is TRBJ1-2; the match to TRBD1 covers 9 bases. This CDR3 has 14 residues. Germline V lookup: CDR1 SQVTM, CDR2 ANQGSEA. J lost 0 bases, V lost 6 bases, and 5 bases had no gene match. The CDR3 spells CSVLQGAANYGYTF. CDR3 bases: TGCAGCGTATTACAGGGGGCTGCTAACTATGGCTACACCTTC.

V gene TRBV12-5 combines with J gene TRBJ2-3; D unclear. The V and J ends lost 0 bases and 2 bases respectively, with 9 bases between them. This CDR3 contains 15 residues. Per the germline V gene, CDR1 is LGHNT and CDR2 is FRNRAP. The CDR3 sequence is CASGLVNGFTDTQYF. The CDR3 DNA follows: TGTGCTAGTGGTTTGGTAAACGGATTCACAGATACGCAGTATTTT. The variable domain in full, completed from reference TRBV12-5 and TRBJ2-3, reads DARVTQTPRHKVTEMGQEVTMRCQPILGHNTVFWYRQTMMQGLELLAYFRNRAPLDDSGMPKDRFSAEMPDATLATLKIQPSEPRDSAVYFCASGLVNGFTDTQYFGPGTRLTVL.

The chain employs TRBV18 and TRBJ2-3; D assignment may be TRBD1 or TRBD2 (5 bases each). Looked up from germline, CDR1 is KGHSH and CDR2 is LQKENI. Trimming pared 4 bases from V and 0 bases from J, leaving 11 bases between. The CDR3 is made up of 15 amino acids. CDR3 in amino acids: CASSLGTSSTDTQYF. The CDR3 nucleotides are TGTGCCAGCTCACTGGGGACCTCTAGCACAGATACGCAGTATTTT. Supplemented by reference TRBV18 and TRBJ2-3, the full variable domain reads NAGVMQNPRHLVRRRGQEARLRCSPMKGHSHVYWYRQLPEEGLKFMVYLQKENIIDESGMPKERFSAEFPKEGPSILRIQQVVRGDSAAYFCASSLGTSSTDTQYFGPGTRLTVL.

This chain uses TRBV2 with TRBJ2-5; a weak D match, TRBD2 (5 bases). CDR1 is SNHLY, CDR2 FYNNEI, per germline. This CDR3 region has 12 residues. Trimming cost V 2 bases and J 5 bases, with 6 bases left between them. The CDR3 loop is CASSERGETQYF. CDR3 nucleotides: TGTGCCAGCAGTGAACGCGGGGAGACCCAGTACTTC.

This rearrangement joins TRBV18 to TRBJ2-3; D remains ambiguous. The CDR3 totals 13 residues. Germline CDR1 is KGHSH and CDR2 is LQKENI. Trimming pared 6 bases from V and 7 bases from J, leaving 14 bases between. DNA of the CDR3: TGTGCCAGCTCCCCCGGACCCGGAAATACGCAGTATTTT. It codes for CASSPGPGNTQYF.

J is TRBJ2-7 and V is TRBV7-2; D is perhaps TRBD2 (5 bases). This CDR3 region has 14 residues. Trimming removed 1 base from V and 4 bases from J, with 11 bases in between. Per the germline V gene, CDR1 is SGHTA and CDR2 is FQGNSA. CDR3 bases: TGTGCCAGCAGCTTAGACGGGATGATATACGAGCAGTACTTC. Protein: CASSLDGMIYEQYF.

This chain uses TRBV7-9 with TRBJ2-5; 8 bases line up with TRBD2. CDR3 size: 15 residues. Germline V gene sequence: CDR1 SEHNR, CDR2 FQNEAQ (reference sequence). V shed 4 bases and J 5 bases; nucleotides not matched to a gene: 9. The CDR3 DNA follows: TGTGCCAGCAGCTCCGGGACTAGAATAGGCGAGACCCAGTACTTC. Amino acids: CASSSGTRIGETQYF.

The V call is TRBV2, the J call TRBJ1-5; D gene uncertain. The CDR3 is made up of 13 amino acids. Deletions cut 7 bases from V and 3 bases from J, with 10 bases between. Germline V gene data show CDR1 as SNHLY and CDR2 as FYNNEI. In DNA form, the CDR3 reads TGTGCCAGCAAAAGGGAGTACAATCAGCCCCAGCATTTT. Translating it yields CASKREYNQPQHF.

V usage is TRBV18 and J usage is TRBJ1-1; D unresolved. Germline CDR1 KGHSH, CDR2 LQKENI. The CDR3 contains 15 residues. V dropped 4 bases and J dropped 3 bases, with 15 bases sitting between them. CDR3 DNA: TGTGCCAGCTCACTCCGGCCCCAGAGTGACACTGAAGCTTTCTTT. It is translated as CASSLRPQSDTEAFF.

V is TRBV6-5 and J is TRBJ1-6, with D possibly matching TRBD1 (6 bases). The CDR3 length is 12 residues. CDR1 is MNHEY, CDR2 SVGAGI, per germline. Between the trimmed V and J ends, which lost 6 bases and 10 bases, there was a span of 10 bases. The CDR3 nucleotides are TGTGCCAGCAGAACAGGGAACTCACCCCTCCACTTT. Its translation: CASRTGNSPLHF.

The J gene is TRBJ2-1, the V gene TRBV5-1, with 8 bases aligning to TRBD2. From germline, CDR1 is SGHRS and CDR2 YFSETQ. With 3 bases clipped from V and 6 bases from J, the junction kept 8 bases outside the gene matches. The CDR3 spans 15 residues. The CDR3 sequence is CASSSAGTSINEQFF. As DNA, the CDR3 is TGCGCCAGCAGCTCAGCCGGGACTAGTATCAATGAGCAGTTCTTC.

The chain combines TRBV19 with TRBJ1-4; a weak D match, TRBD1 (5 bases). CDR3 length equals 15 residues. V was trimmed by 4 bases and J by 7 bases, leaving 16 bases between them. Germline lookup yields CDR1 LNHDA and CDR2 SQIVND (reference sequence). CDR3 coding DNA: TGTGCCAGTAGTAACCTCGGGACCGGGCCTGAAAAACTGTTTTTT. The encoded protein is CASSNLGTGPEKLFF.

J is TRBJ2-4 and V is TRBV6-1; D gene unclear. CDR1 and CDR2 from the germline V gene are MNHNS and SASEGT. This CDR3 is built from 13 residues. The ends were cut back, 3 bases at V and 0 bases at J, with 3 bases in the middle. The CDR3 region is CASSEGAKNIQYF. In DNA, the CDR3 is TGTGCCAGCAGTGAGGGAGCCAAAAACATTCAGTACTTC.

The genes are TRBV5-1 and TRBJ1-3; 7 bases are shared with TRBD1. The CDR3 runs to 15 residues. After removal of 0 bases from V and 3 bases from J, the junction contained 3 bases not matched to a gene. Looked up from germline, CDR1 is SGHRS and CDR2 is YFSETQ. For the CDR3, the DNA is TGCGCCAGCAGCTTGGGCTACAGGGGTGGAAACACCATATATTTT. This encodes CASSLGYRGGNTIYF.

The V call is TRBV7-2, the J call TRBJ1-2; D unresolved. This CDR3 has 12 residues. Trimming stripped 3 bases from V and 1 base from J, with 3 bases between. Germline CDR1 and CDR2: SGHTA and FQGNSA. The CDR3: CASSLGNYGYTF. The DNA of the CDR3 is TGTGCCAGCAGCTTGGGTAACTATGGCTACACCTTC.

The chain carries TRBV7-2 and TRBJ2-1, with 12 bases aligning to TRBD2. This CDR3 has 19 amino acids. V shed 1 base, J shed 0 bases, and the junction held 7 bases outside the gene matches. The germline gives CDR1 SGHTA, CDR2 FQGNSA. This CDR3 is CASSLGLAGGGSSYNEQFF. In DNA, the CDR3 is TGTGCCAGCAGCTTAGGGCTAGCGGGAGGGGGGAGCTCCTACAATGAGCAGTTCTTC. The variable domain in full, completed from reference TRBV7-2 and TRBJ2-1, reads GAGVSQSPSNKVTEKGKDVELRCDPISGHTALYWYRQSLGQGLEFLIYFQGNSAPDKSGLPSDRFSAERTGGSVSTLTIQRTQQEDSAVYLCASSLGLAGGGSSYNEQFFGPGTRLTVL.

The J gene is TRBJ2-1, the V gene TRBV5-6; 7 bases fit TRBD2. CDR1 and CDR2 from the germline V gene are SGHDT and YYEEEE. The CDR3 consists of 15 residues. J gave up 9 bases and V 3 bases, and 12 bases lay outside the gene matches. CDR3 protein: CASSSRPRLAGEQFF. CDR3 in DNA: TGTGCCAGCAGCTCCAGGCCCCGACTAGCCGGTGAGCAGTTCTTC. The full variable domain, rest sourced from reference TRBV5-6 and TRBJ2-1, is DAGVTQSPTHLIKTRGQQVTLRCSPKSGHDTVSWYQQALGQGPQFIFQYYEEEERQRGNFPDRFSGHQFPNYSSELNVNALLLGDSALYLCASSSRPRLAGEQFFGPGTRLTVL.

The CDR3 loop reads CASSYGLASGELFF. DNA of the CDR3: TGTGCCAGCAGTTACGGCTTAGCTAGCGGGGAGCTGTTTTTT. The J gene is TRBJ2-2, the V gene TRBV6-5; D remains unclear. Per germline, CDR1 MNHEY and CDR2 SVGAGI. This CDR3 region has 14 residues. Deletions cut 2 bases from V and 7 bases from J, with 11 bases between.

The chain recombines TRBV28 with TRBJ1-1; the D is unclear. Germline values: CDR1 MDHEN, CDR2 SYDVKM. The CDR3 runs 16 residues. V was pared by 2 bases and J by 3 bases, with 16 bases between. The CDR3, as DNA: TGTGCCAGCAGTTTACCCGACGGGGATCGGGACACTGAAGCTTTCTTT. Translation gives CASSLPDGDRDTEAFF.